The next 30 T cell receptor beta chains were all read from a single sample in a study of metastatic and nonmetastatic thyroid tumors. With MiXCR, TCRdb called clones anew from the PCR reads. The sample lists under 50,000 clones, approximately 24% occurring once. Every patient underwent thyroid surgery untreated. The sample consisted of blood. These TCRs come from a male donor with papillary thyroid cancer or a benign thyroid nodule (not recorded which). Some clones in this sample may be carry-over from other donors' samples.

CDR3 nucleotide sequence: TGCAGTGCGGCGGGGACTGACGGAAACACTTTCTCATACGAGCAGTACTTC. Its translation is CSAAGTDGNTFSYEQYF. This chain joins TRBV20-1 and TRBJ2-7; the D gene is possibly TRBD2 (6 bases). Germline loops: CDR1 DFQATT, CDR2 SNEGSKA (reference sequence). V shed 6 bases and J shed 4 bases, with 28 bases lying between them. The CDR3 spans 17 residues.

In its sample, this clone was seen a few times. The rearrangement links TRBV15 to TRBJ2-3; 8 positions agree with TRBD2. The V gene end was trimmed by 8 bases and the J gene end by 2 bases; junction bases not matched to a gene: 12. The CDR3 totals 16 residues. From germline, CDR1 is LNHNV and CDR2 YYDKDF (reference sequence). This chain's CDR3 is CATGIGGASLTDTQYF. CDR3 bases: TGTGCCACCGGCATCGGGGGGGCCTCACTCACAGATACGCAGTATTTT. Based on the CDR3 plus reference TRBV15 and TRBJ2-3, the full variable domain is DAMVIQNPRYQVTQFGKPVTLSCSQTLNHNVMYWYQQKSSQAPKLLFHYYDKDFNNEADTPDNFQSRRPNTSFCFLDIRSPGLGDTAMYLCATGIGGASLTDTQYFGPGTRLTVL.

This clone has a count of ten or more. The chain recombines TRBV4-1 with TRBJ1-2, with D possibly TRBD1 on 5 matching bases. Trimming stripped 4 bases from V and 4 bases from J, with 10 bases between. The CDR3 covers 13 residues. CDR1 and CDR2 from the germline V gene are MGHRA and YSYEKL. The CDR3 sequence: CASSPRGTYGYTF. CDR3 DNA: TGCGCCAGCAGCCCAAGGGGCACCTATGGCTACACCTTC.

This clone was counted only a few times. CDR3 nucleotide sequence: TGTGCCAGCAGTGAATCCCCAGGACGAAACACCATATATTTT. It is translated as CASSESPGRNTIYF. The V gene is TRBV6-1, the J gene TRBJ1-3; D gene unclear. The V gene's germline CDR1 is MNHNS and CDR2 SASEGT. The CDR3 spans 14 residues. Between the trimmed V and J ends, which lost 2 bases and 5 bases, there was a span of 10 bases.

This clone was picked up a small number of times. The chain's CDR3 is CASQAGAGANVLTF. The DNA for the CDR3 is TGTGCCTCCCAAGCAGGGGCTGGGGCCAACGTCCTGACTTTC. V gene TRBV30 combines with J gene TRBJ2-6; TRBD1 is a possible D gene (6 bases). The CDR3 contains 14 residues. Trimming removed 7 bases from V and 2 bases from J, with 12 bases in between. Germline assignment: CDR1 GTSNPN and CDR2 SVGIG (reference sequence).

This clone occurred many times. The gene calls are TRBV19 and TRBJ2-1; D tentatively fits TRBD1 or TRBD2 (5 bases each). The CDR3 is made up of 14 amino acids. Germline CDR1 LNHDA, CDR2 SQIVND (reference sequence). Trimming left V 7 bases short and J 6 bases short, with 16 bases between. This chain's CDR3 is CASIDRGQGNEQFF. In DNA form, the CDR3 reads TGTGCCAGTATCGATCGAGGGCAGGGCAATGAGCAGTTCTTC.

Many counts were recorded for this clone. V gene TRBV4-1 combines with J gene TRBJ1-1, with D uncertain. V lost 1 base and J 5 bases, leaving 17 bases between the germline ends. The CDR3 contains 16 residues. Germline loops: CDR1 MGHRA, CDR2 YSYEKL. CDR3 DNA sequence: TGCGCCAGCAGCCAAGGCGGAGGCCGTGGGGAGACTGAAGCTTTCTTT. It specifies CASSQGGGRGETEAFF.

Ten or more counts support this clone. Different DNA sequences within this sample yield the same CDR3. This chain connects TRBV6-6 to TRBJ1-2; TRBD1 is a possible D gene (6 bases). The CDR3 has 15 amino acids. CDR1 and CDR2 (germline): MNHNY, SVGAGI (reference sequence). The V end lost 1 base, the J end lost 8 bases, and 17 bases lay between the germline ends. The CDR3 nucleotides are TGTGCCAGCAGTTACTTTAGGTTTGGGGGCGGGGGCTACACCTTC. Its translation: CASSYFRFGGGGYTF.

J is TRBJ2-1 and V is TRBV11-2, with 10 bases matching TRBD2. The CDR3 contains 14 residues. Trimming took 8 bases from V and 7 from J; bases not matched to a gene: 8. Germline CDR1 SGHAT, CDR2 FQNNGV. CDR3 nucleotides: TGTGCCAGCCGAGGGGTAGCGGGGGGAAATGAGCAGTTCTTC. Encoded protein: CASRGVAGGNEQFF.

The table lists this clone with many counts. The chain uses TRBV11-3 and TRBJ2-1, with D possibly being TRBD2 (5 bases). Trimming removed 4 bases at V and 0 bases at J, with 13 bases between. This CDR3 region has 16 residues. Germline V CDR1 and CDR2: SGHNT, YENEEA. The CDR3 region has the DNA TGTGCCAGCAGCTCGCGAATAGGAGGCTCCTACAATGAGCAGTTCTTC. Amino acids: CASSSRIGGSYNEQFF.

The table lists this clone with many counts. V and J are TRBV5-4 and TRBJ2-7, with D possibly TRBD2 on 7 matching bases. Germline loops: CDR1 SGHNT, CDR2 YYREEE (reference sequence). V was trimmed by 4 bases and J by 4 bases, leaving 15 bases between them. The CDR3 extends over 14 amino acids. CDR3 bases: TGTGCCAGCAGCCCCCAGGGGACTACATACGAGCAGTACTTC. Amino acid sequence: CASSPQGTTYEQYF.

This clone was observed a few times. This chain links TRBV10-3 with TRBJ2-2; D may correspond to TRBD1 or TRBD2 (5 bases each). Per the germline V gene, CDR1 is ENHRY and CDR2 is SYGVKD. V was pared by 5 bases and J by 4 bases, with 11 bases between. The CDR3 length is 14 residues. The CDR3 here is CAISLGTATGELFF. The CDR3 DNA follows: TGTGCCATCAGTTTGGGGACGGCCACCGGGGAGCTGTTTTTT.

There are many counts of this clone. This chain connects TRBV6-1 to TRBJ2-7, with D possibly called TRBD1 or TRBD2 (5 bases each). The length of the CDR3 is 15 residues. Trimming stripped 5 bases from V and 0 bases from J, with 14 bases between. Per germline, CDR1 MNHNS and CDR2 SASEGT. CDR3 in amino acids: CASSSPGPYSYEQYF. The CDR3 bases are TGTGCCAGCAGTTCCCCGGGACCTTACTCCTACGAGCAGTACTTC.

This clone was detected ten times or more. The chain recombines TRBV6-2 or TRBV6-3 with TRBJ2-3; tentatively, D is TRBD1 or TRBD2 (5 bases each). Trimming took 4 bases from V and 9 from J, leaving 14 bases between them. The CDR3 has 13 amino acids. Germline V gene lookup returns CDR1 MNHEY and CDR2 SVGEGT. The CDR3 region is CASSSPQGRTQYF. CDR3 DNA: TGTGCCAGCAGTTCCCCGCAGGGACGGACGCAGTATTTT.

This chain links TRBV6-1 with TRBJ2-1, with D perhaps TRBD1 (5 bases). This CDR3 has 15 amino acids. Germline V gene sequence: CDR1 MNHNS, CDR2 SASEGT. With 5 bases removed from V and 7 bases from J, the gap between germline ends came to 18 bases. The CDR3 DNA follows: TGTGCCAGCAGTCCCTCCGGTACAGGTGTAAATGAGCAGTTCTTC. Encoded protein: CASSPSGTGVNEQFF.

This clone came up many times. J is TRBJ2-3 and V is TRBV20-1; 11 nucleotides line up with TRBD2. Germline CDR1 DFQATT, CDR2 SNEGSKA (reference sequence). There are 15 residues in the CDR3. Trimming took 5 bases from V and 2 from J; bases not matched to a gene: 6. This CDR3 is CSADSSGGFTDTQYF. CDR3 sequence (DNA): TGCAGTGCTGATTCTAGCGGGGGGTTCACAGATACGCAGTATTTT.

The CDR3 nucleotides read TGTGCCAGCAGCCCGGGACTAGCGGGAGGCCTCGACAATGAGCAGTTCTTC. Translation gives CASSPGLAGGLDNEQFF. The chain couples TRBV3-1 to TRBJ2-1; 15 positions match TRBD2. This CDR3 spans 17 amino acids. CDR1 is LGHDT, CDR2 YNNKEL, per germline (reference sequence). V shed 4 bases and J 5 bases; nucleotides not matched to a gene: 6.

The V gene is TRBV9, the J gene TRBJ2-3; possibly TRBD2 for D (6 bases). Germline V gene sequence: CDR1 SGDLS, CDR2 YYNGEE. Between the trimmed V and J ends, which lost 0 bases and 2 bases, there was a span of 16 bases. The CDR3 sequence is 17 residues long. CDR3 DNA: TGTGCCAGCAGCGTAGATGGCGGGGCAGGGTCCACAGATACGCAGTATTTT. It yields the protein CASSVDGGAGSTDTQYF.

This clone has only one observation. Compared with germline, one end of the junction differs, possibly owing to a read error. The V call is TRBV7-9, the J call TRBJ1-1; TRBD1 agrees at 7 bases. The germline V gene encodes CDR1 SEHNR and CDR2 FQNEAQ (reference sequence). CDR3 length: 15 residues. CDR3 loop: CACSLPRQGGTEAFF. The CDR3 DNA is TGTGCCTGCAGCCTGCCCAGACAGGGTGGCACTGAAGCTTTCTTT.

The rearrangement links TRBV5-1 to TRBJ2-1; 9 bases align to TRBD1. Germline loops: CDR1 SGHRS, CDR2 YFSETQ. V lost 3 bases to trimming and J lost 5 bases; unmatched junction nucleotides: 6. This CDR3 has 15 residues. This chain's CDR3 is CASSSTGGANNEQFF. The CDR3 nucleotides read TGCGCCAGCAGCTCAACAGGGGGCGCGAACAATGAGCAGTTCTTC.

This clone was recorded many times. The DNA of the CDR3 is TGTGCCAGCAGTATTACGGGGACTAAAGAGACCCAGTACTTC. It encodes CASSITGTKETQYF. The V call is TRBV28, the J call TRBJ2-5; 7 bases align to TRBD2. The CDR3 runs to 14 residues. V lost 5 bases, J lost 3 bases, and 6 bases stayed unmatched. CDR1 MDHEN and CDR2 SYDVKM come from the germline V gene.

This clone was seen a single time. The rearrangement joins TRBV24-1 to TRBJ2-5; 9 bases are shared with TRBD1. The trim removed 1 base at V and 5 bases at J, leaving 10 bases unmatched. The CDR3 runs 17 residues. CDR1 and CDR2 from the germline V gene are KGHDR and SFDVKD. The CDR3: CATSDFSGTGLSETQYF. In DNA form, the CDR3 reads TGTGCCACCAGTGATTTTTCTGGGACAGGGCTTTCGGAGACCCAGTACTTC.

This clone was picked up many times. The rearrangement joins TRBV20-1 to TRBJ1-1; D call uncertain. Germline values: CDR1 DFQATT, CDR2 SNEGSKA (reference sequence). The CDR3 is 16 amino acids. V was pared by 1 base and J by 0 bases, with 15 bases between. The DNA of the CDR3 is TGCAGTGCTAGAGGAGCATCATCTTGGATGAACACTGAAGCTTTCTTT. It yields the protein CSARGASSWMNTEAFF.

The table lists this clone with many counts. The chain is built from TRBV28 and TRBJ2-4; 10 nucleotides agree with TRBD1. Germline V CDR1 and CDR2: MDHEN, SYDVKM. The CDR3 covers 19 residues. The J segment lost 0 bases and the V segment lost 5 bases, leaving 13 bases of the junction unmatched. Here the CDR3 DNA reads TGTGCCAGCAGTCCCATAGGGACAGGGGAAACTCTAGCCAAAAACATTCAGTACTTC. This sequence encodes CASSPIGTGETLAKNIQYF.

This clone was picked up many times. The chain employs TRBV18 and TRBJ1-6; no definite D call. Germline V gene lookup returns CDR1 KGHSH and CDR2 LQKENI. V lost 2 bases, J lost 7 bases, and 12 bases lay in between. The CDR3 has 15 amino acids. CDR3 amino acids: CASSPMRQENSPLHF. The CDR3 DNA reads TGTGCCAGCTCACCAATGAGACAAGAAAATTCACCCCTCCACTTT.

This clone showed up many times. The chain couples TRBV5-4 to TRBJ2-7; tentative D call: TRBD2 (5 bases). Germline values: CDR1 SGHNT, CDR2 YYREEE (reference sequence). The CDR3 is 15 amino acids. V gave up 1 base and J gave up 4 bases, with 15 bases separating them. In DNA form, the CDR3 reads TGTGCCAGCAGCTTGAGGCTAGCTCAAGGTTACGAGCAGTACTTC. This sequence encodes CASSLRLAQGYEQYF.

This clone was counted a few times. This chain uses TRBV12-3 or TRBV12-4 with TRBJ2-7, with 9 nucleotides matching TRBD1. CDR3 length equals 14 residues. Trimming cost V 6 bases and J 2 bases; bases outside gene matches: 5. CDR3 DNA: TGTGCCAGCAGGCCCGGGACAGGGACCTACGAGCAGTACTTC. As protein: CASRPGTGTYEQYF.

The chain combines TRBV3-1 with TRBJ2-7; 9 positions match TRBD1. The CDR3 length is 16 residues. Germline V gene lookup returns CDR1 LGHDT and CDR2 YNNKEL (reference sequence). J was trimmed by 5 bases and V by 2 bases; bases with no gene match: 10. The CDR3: CASSQLLGQGAHEQYF. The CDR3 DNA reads TGTGCCAGCAGCCAATTACTGGGACAGGGCGCCCACGAGCAGTACTTC.

The CDR3 loop is CASSYTSDPYEQYF. The CDR3, as DNA: TGTGCCAGCAGTTATACCTCGGACCCTTACGAGCAGTACTTC. The genes are TRBV12-3 or TRBV12-4 and TRBJ2-7; no definite D call. This CDR3 spans 14 amino acids. V shed 4 bases and J shed 4 bases, with 14 bases lying between them.

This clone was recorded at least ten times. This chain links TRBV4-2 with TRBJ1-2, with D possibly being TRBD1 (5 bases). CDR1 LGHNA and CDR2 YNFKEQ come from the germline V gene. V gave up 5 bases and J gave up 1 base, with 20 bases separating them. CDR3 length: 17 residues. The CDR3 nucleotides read TGTGCCAGCAGCGCGGGGACGGAGCCCCGGCTTAACTATGGCTACACCTTC. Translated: CASSAGTEPRLNYGYTF.